This is a list of T cell receptor beta chains from one sample in a study of CD8 T cells in ankylosing spondylitis. TCRdb reanalysed the 5' RACE reads using MiXCR and keeps one entry per CDR3 protein. The sample holds some 87,000 distinct CDR3 sequences; around 30% are singletons and the top ten take over 50%. Sequencing was carried out using blood, either unsorted or a sorted T cell fraction (not recorded which). These receptor sequences come from a male donor with ankylosing spondylitis or in good health (not recorded which). Each CDR3 is given with its conserved first and last residue. Each record gives: V gene, J gene, CDR3 protein.

>TRBV20-1|TRBJ1-1
CSARQGATTGAFF
>TRBV12-3/TRBV12-4|TRBJ1-5
CASSLGLEPSNQPQHF
>TRBV20-1|TRBJ1-2
CSARDFLQDNYGYTF
>TRBV9|TRBJ1-5
CASSVAPGPQPQHF
>TRBV5-1|TRBJ1-6
CASSLRTGEGNSPLHF
>TRBV15|TRBJ2-3
CATSREGLATDTQYF
>TRBV5-6|TRBJ1-5
CASSSLSDYSNQPQHF
>TRBV27|TRBJ2-7
CASSRGLAGAEQYF
>TRBV5-1|TRBJ1-4
CASSLEPGNEKLFF
>TRBV5-5|TRBJ1-5
CASSATSLSNQPQHF
>TRBV7-8|TRBJ2-3
CASSGLADTDTQYF
>TRBV11-2|TRBJ2-1
CASSLGWSYNEQFF
>TRBV29-1|TRBJ1-4
CSVVGPTNEKLFF
>TRBV20-1|TRBJ1-4
CSARDLRATNEKLFF
>TRBV7-2|TRBJ2-3
CASNPGVQGTDTQYF
>TRBV12-3/TRBV12-4|TRBJ1-5
CASSGNSNQPQHF
>TRBV15|TRBJ2-3
CATSRDSRTGGEADTQYF
>TRBV7-8|TRBJ2-2
CASSHLRTRAVTGELFF
>TRBV20-1|TRBJ2-3
CSARVADTQYF
>TRBV15|TRBJ1-2
CATSRDRRGTSYGYTF
>TRBV7-2|TRBJ1-1
CASSIQGGNTEAFF
>TRBV5-1|TRBJ2-1
CASSLNRAHEQFF
>TRBV12-3/TRBV12-4|TRBJ1-1
CASGRSLNTEAFF
>TRBV7-9|TRBJ1-4
CASSLGSAARHEKLFF
>TRBV5-1|TRBJ2-3
CASSLVAGAITDTQYF
>TRBV7-8|TRBJ1-2
CASSLGKRQLNYGYTF
>TRBV5-8|TRBJ2-7
CASPREATYEQYF
>TRBV28|TRBJ2-2
CASSSGGERNGELFF
>TRBV5-5|TRBJ2-1
CASSPGTSGSFYNEQFF
>TRBV3-1|TRBJ1-5
CASSPQGTNQPQHF
>TRBV9|TRBJ2-5
CASSFQIEETQYF
>TRBV7-6|TRBJ1-4
CASSLAQGRGEKLFF
>TRBV4-1|TRBJ1-4
CASSQPRGQREKLFF
>TRBV7-9|TRBJ2-6
CASSSHAGANVLTF
>TRBV5-1|TRBJ1-4
CASSLDLTEKLFF
>TRBV5-5|TRBJ1-1
CASSLGQVNTEAFF
>TRBV5-1|TRBJ1-1
CASSLAVSWTVNTEAFF
>TRBV12-3/TRBV12-4|TRBJ1-5
CATRPLQGAQPQHF
>TRBV29-1|TRBJ2-1
CSVYFLALGTGENEQFF
>TRBV7-9|TRBJ2-2
CASSSRRGQGVGELFF
>TRBV20-1|TRBJ2-7
CSARDPMGTSGPYEQYF
>TRBV29-1|TRBJ1-1
CSVERDKNTEAFF
>TRBV29-1|TRBJ2-5
CSVGGPGLKETQYF
>TRBV12-3/TRBV12-4|TRBJ2-5
CASSPRGRPKTQYF
>TRBV4-1|TRBJ2-1
CASSQEKLAGVNEQFF
>TRBV15|TRBJ1-5
CATSRARTGTSQHF
>TRBV20-1|TRBJ2-3
CSARASGQDTQYF
>TRBV9|TRBJ2-5
CASSVVSGELGETQYF
>TRBV5-1|TRBJ2-3
CASSQTGTTDTQYF
>TRBV6-1|TRBJ2-1
CASSVGFGYEQFF
>TRBV28|TRBJ1-2
CASSLGLEGQYGYTF
>TRBV5-1|TRBJ1-5
CASSPGPGQPQHF
>TRBV20-1|TRBJ2-1
CSARGLETYNEQFF
>TRBV29-1|TRBJ2-5
CSVEAAAGVKETQYF
>TRBV11-2|TRBJ2-3
CASSFGGGRGDTQYF
>TRBV20-1|TRBJ1-2
CSASPIEGNYGYTF
>TRBV7-3|TRBJ2-1
CASTTGQLNEQFF